This T cell receptor beta chain was captured by sequencing in a study of tumor-infiltrating lymphocytes in primary liver carcinoma. Study information: Each of the samples returned roughly 3.5 to 8 million productive TCRbeta reads (a yield similar across tissue types). Study outcomes and limitations: Tumor-blood pairs (like tumor-adjacent pairs) overlapped less than tumor region pairs did. Tumor samples exhibited a significantly greater top-250-clone fraction than blood samples (p = 0.039).

Trimming removed 5 bases from V and 1 base from J; junction bases left unmatched: 19. Germline V gene lookup returns CDR1 SEHNR and CDR2 FQNEAQ (reference sequence). There are 21 residues in the CDR3. As to this clonotype: What it binds is not known.

Reverse transcription of approximately 500 ng total RNA with a constant-region primer produced TCR beta cDNA. Libraries for TCR beta were built through three nested multiplex PCR rounds, which together made up a slightly modified ARM-PCR procedure. The first two PCR rounds used TRBV1-TRBV30 forward primers with a C-beta reverse primer, nine to ten cycles each. MiXCR, run by TCRdb on the multiplex PCR reads, gives a single entry per CDR3 protein. The repertoire holds about 310,000 distinct CDR3 sequences, with roughly three fifths as singletons. RNA was extracted from whole blood without cell sorting, alongside germline DNA. Chronic HBV infection affected patients, none of whom had received treatment.

The sample comprised peripheral blood. This receptor was identified in a woman aged 30 to 39 with primary liver carcinoma and hepatitis B virus infection. The chain joins TRBV7-9 to TRBJ2-3; 12 bases are shared with TRBD1. The CDR3 DNA reads TGTGCCAGCAGCCATCTACGGGACAGGGGGCCAGTGGCCCTTCGCACAGATACGCAGTATTTT. Protein sequence: CASSHLRDRGPVALRTDTQYF. The variable domain in full, with the rest retrieved from reference TRBV7-9 and TRBJ2-3, is DTGVSQNPRHKITKRGQNVTFRCDPISEHNRLYWYRQTLGQGPEFLTYFQNEAQLEKSRLLSDRFSAERPKGSFSTLEIQRTEQGDSAMYLCASSHLRDRGPVALRTDTQYFGPGTRLTVL.